This passage covers 21 T cell receptor beta chains from one sample sequenced in a study of human T cells and chemical hapten exposure. Individual cDNA molecules each carried unique molecular identifiers attached by the library. MiXCR was run by TCRdb on the reads, yielding one entry per CDR3 protein. The sample shows about 120,000 distinct CDR3 sequences, 8.5% of them seen only once. Total RNA was isolated from unfractionated whole blood. Material: whole blood. The receptors originated from a human donor in good health. Some clones in this sample may be carry-over from other donors' samples.

The sample holds many counts of this clonotype. The CDR3 reads CASSLVGMNTEAFF. The CDR3 DNA is TGTGCCAGCAGCTTAGTGGGCATGAACACTGAAGCTTTCTTT. The rearrangement joins TRBV7-9 to TRBJ1-1; D unresolved. The CDR3 has 14 amino acids. Germline lookup yields CDR1 SEHNR and CDR2 FQNEAQ (reference sequence). With 1 base removed from V and 0 bases from J, the gap between germline ends came to 6 bases.

This clonotype was seen at least ten times. DNA for the CDR3: TGCAGTGCGAGGACAGGGGTCGCGGAAAAACTGTTTTTT. It encodes CSARTGVAEKLFF. The chain is built from TRBV20-1 and TRBJ1-4, with 9 bases lining up with TRBD1. CDR3 size: 13 residues. Germline CDR1 is DFQATT and CDR2 is SNEGSKA (reference sequence). The V and J ends lost 6 bases and 8 bases, in that order; junction bases with no gene match: 7.

The rearrangement uses TRBV6-4 and TRBJ2-7; D is tentatively TRBD1 or TRBD2 (6 bases each). V gave up 3 bases and J gave up 5 bases, with 11 bases separating them. Germline V lookup: CDR1 MRHNA, CDR2 SNTAGT. The CDR3 contains 13 residues. The CDR3 DNA follows: TGTGCCAGCAGTGAGGGGGGCAGTGACGAGCAGTACTTC. Translated, it gives CASSEGGSDEQYF.

V is TRBV18 and J is TRBJ2-7; TRBD2 is a possible D gene (5 bases). The CDR3 has 13 amino acids. Trimming cost V 3 bases and J 4 bases, with 10 bases left between them. Germline V CDR1 and CDR2: KGHSH, LQKENI. CDR3 in DNA: TGTGCCAGCTCACCGCCGAGGGCGTACGAGCAGTACTTC. This codes for CASSPPRAYEQYF.

This clonotype was observed a few times. The V call is TRBV11-3, the J call TRBJ2-2, with D hard to call. The germline V and J ends were trimmed by 2 bases and 8 bases, with 6 bases remaining between them. The germline V gene has CDR1 SGHNT and CDR2 YENEEA. The CDR3 sequence is 12 residues long. The CDR3 loop reads CASSLRKGELFF. In DNA, the CDR3 is TGTGCCAGCAGCTTACGTAAAGGGGAGCTGTTTTTT. The variable domain in full, with the rest retrieved from reference TRBV11-3 and TRBJ2-2, is EAGVVQSPRYKIIEKKQPVAFWCNPISGHNTLYWYLQNLGQGPELLIRYENEEAVDDSQLPKDRFSAERLKGVDSTLKIQPAELGDSAVYLCASSLRKGELFFGEGSRLTVL.

The J gene is TRBJ2-4, the V gene TRBV3-1, with 7 bases that match TRBD2. The CDR3 sequence is 15 residues long. The germline CDR1 and CDR2 sequences are LGHDT and YNNKEL (reference sequence). The J segment lost 7 bases and the V segment lost 0 bases, leaving 6 bases of the junction unmatched. This CDR3 is CASSQELATGNIQYF. DNA of the CDR3: TGTGCCAGCAGCCAAGAACTAGCGACGGGTAACATTCAGTACTTC.

This clonotype was picked up a small number of times. The genes are TRBV3-1 and TRBJ2-3; TRBD2 agrees at 8 bases. The CDR3 runs 15 residues. V shed 1 base, J shed 2 bases, and the junction held 2 bases outside the gene matches. The germline gives CDR1 LGHDT, CDR2 YNNKEL (reference sequence). This CDR3 is CASSQAAGATDTQYF. DNA for the CDR3: TGTGCCAGCAGCCAAGCAGCGGGGGCCACAGATACGCAGTATTTT.

The chain combines TRBV24-1 with TRBJ2-3; 10 bases line up with TRBD2. The CDR3 runs to 15 residues. Germline assignment: CDR1 KGHDR and CDR2 SFDVKD. Losses at the gene ends were 5 bases for V and 6 bases for J; bases not matched to a gene: 7. The CDR3 DNA reads TGTGCCACCAGTGTTGCTCTAGCGGGAGTGGATACGCAGTATTTT. Protein: CATSVALAGVDTQYF.

The gene calls are TRBV6-2 or TRBV6-3 and TRBJ2-1; TRBD2 agrees at 11 bases. Germline CDR1 MNHEY, CDR2 SVGEGT. V trimming: 6 bases; J trimming: 7 bases; junction bases outside the gene matches: 11. This CDR3 contains 16 residues. For the CDR3, the DNA is TGTGCCAGCAGCCTCTCGATAGCGGGAGGGCGTAATGAGCAGTTCTTC. Protein product: CASSLSIAGGRNEQFF.

Worth noting for this clonotype: Since no conserved phenylalanine or tryptophan closes the CDR3, a read error is the likely cause. The V call is TRBV12-3 or TRBV12-4, the J call TRBJ2-1; TRBD2 is a possible D gene (6 bases). The ends were cut back, 8 bases at V and 9 bases at J, with 11 bases in the middle. This CDR3 has 11 amino acids. The CDR3 loop reads CASDGGSEQFS. The CDR3 nucleotides are TGTGCCAGCGACGGGGGAAGTGAGCAGTTCTCC.

The DNA of the CDR3 is TGTGCCAGCAGCCTAACTAATGAAAAACTGTTTTTT. Its translation: CASSLTNEKLFF. J is TRBJ1-4 and V is TRBV5-6; D is unresolved. Germline V CDR1 and CDR2: SGHDT, YYEEEE. The CDR3 totals 12 residues. The V end was cut by 4 bases, the J end by 1 base, with 2 bases between.

This clonotype was picked up a small number of times. The chain carries TRBV9 and TRBJ2-7; 12 bases fit TRBD1. V lost 0 bases and J lost 4; bases outside the gene matches: 5. This CDR3 has 16 residues. Germline-derived CDR1 and CDR2 are SGDLS and YYNGEE. CDR3 in DNA: TGTGCCAGCAGCGTAGGGGGACAGGGGGCCTGGTACGAGCAGTACTTC. Its protein product is CASSVGGQGAWYEQYF.

The rearrangement joins TRBV6-2 or TRBV6-3 to TRBJ1-1; D is uncertain. V lost 1 base, J lost 6 bases, and 6 bases lay in between. The CDR3 is 12 residues long. Germline V lookup: CDR1 MNHEY, CDR2 SVGEGT. The CDR3 coding sequence is TGTGCCAGCAGTTACTTTGTCTCTGAAGCTTTCTTT. This codes for CASSYFVSEAFF.

The rearrangement joins TRBV6-2 or TRBV6-3 to TRBJ2-3; 12 bases map to TRBD2. With V trimmed by 6 bases and J by 1 base, 5 bases remained unmatched. CDR3 length equals 16 residues. Per the germline V gene, CDR1 is MNHEY and CDR2 is SVGEGT. CDR3 coding DNA: TGTGCCAGCAGAAAGAGACTAGCGGGGGGCACAGATACGCAGTATTTT. Its protein product is CASRKRLAGGTDTQYF.

The V gene is TRBV4-2, the J gene TRBJ2-1; 10 bases line up with TRBD2. V was clipped by 4 bases and J by 9 bases; unmatched bases: 15. Germline V gene data show CDR1 as LGHNA and CDR2 as YNFKEQ. CDR3 length: 17 residues. The chain's CDR3 is CASSRIAPSGSPGEQFF. CDR3 nucleotide sequence: TGTGCCAGCAGCCGGATCGCGCCTAGCGGGAGTCCCGGTGAGCAGTTCTTC.

This clonotype was seen ten or more times. The chain couples TRBV7-9 to TRBJ1-2, with D unresolved. The CDR3 is 14 amino acids. Germline assignment: CDR1 SEHNR and CDR2 FQNEAQ (reference sequence). Trimming shortened V by 3 bases and J by 2 bases, and 10 bases separated the two germline ends. The CDR3 nucleotides are TGTGCCAGCAGCTTTCCGGCCTGGAACTATGGCTACACCTTC. This encodes CASSFPAWNYGYTF.

This clonotype was recorded at least ten times. The chain couples TRBV20-1 to TRBJ1-6; 9 bases agree with TRBD1. Germline-derived CDR1 and CDR2 are DFQATT and SNEGSKA (reference sequence). J gave up 7 bases and V 0 bases, and 4 bases lay outside the gene matches. The CDR3 has 15 residues. The CDR3 DNA follows: TGCAGTGCTAGAGAGCGCGGGACAGGGAATTCACCCCTCCACTTT. This sequence encodes CSARERGTGNSPLHF.

The sample holds many counts of this clonotype. This chain uses TRBV5-4 with TRBJ2-5, with 8 bases lining up with TRBD1. The CDR3 has 14 residues. The junction had 8 bases not matched to a gene; V was cut back by 5 bases and J by 5 bases. CDR1 and CDR2 (germline): SGHNT, YYREEE (reference sequence). The DNA for the CDR3 is TGTGCCAGCAGTCGACAGGGGTCTGCGGAGACCCAGTACTTC. This translates into CASSRQGSAETQYF.

Only a few counts were recorded for this clonotype. The chain links TRBV10-2 to TRBJ2-7, with a possible D match to TRBD1 (5 bases). Germline V gives CDR1 WSHSY, CDR2 SAAADI. Trimming left V 2 bases short and J 5 bases short, with 7 bases between. The CDR3 length is 12 residues. CDR3 sequence reads: CASSEIGDEQYF. CDR3 bases: TGCGCCAGCAGTGAGATAGGGGACGAGCAGTACTTC.

This clonotype was detected a few times. The chain uses TRBV7-9 and TRBJ2-5, with 7 nucleotides matching TRBD1. Germline V gene data show CDR1 as SEHNR and CDR2 as FQNEAQ (reference sequence). This CDR3 has 16 residues. Unmatched junction bases numbered 9, after V lost 0 bases and J lost 5 bases. CDR3 sequence: CASSLAPTGSIETQYF. CDR3 bases: TGTGCCAGCAGCTTAGCACCGACAGGGAGTATTGAGACCCAGTACTTC. Using reference TRBV7-9 and TRBJ2-5 for the parts outside the CDR3, the full variable domain is DTGVSQNPRHKITKRGQNVTFRCDPISEHNRLYWYRQTLGQGPEFLTYFQNEAQLEKSRLLSDRFSAERPKGSFSTLEIQRTEQGDSAMYLCASSLAPTGSIETQYFGPGTRLLVL.

This clonotype showed up many times. The CDR3 nucleotides are TGTGCCAGCAGCCGGACACCTCAAGAGACCCAGTACTTC. This gives the protein CASSRTPQETQYF. V gene TRBV7-9 combines with J gene TRBJ2-5; TRBD1 is a possible D gene (5 bases). CDR1 SEHNR and CDR2 FQNEAQ come from the germline V gene (reference sequence). V was shortened by 5 bases and J by 2 bases, with 9 bases between the two germline ends. There are 13 residues in the CDR3.